A single TCR beta chain is shown here with its context. What this receptor recognizes is not known. No much larger clonotype is one base removed from it; base qualities were not supplied. The time point label, read with the paper, signifies: about 28 days (+/-7) after the second vaccine dose. AZD1222 recipients with second doses at about 4 weeks or about 12 weeks were pooled, because spike-specific TCR depth and breadth did not differ between schedules. Samples from vaccinated people were obtained from the UK trials COV001 and COV002, which included a single-blind randomized controlled phase 2/3 trial of AZD1222 (ChAdOx1 nCoV-19) in healthy adults. For TCRbeta chain sequencing, PBMC samples from trial participants were taken at day 0 and at day 28 after the second dose. Sequences KGHSH (CDR1) and LQKENI (CDR2) are obtained from the germline V gene. Its CDR3 holds 14 amino acids, cysteine through phenylalanine. The kept DNA is CDR3 alone, 42 bases in frame from the first base. Compared with germline, V lacks 6 bases and J lacks 0 bases; bases without a gene match: 3.

The data stem from a study of T cell responses to AZD1222 COVID-19 vaccine (dated by TCRdb to the early 2020s). Broadly, across the study: A total of just over 230 trial participants underwent TCR sequencing, of whom more than 200 had received two doses of AZD1222 and 26 had received two doses of the MenACWY control vaccine. Trial participants were enrolled by age into subgroups of 18-55, 56-69 and 70-plus years, and around 140, 26 and 57 TCR-sequenced participants, respectively, were included in these subgroups.

On the study overall, not on this receptor specifically: Reportedly, almost half of the unique spike-specific TCRs recognized epitopes lying outside the regions that are mutated in the B.1.351 and B.1.1.7 variants. The 56-69-year group was small, and its depth increase did not reach significance, likely because of low power. No day 14 peak-response samples were available, so repertoires were characterized only after the peak T cell response. Conclusions about previously exposed vaccinees are limited, since just a handful of AZD1222 recipients were seropositive for SARS-CoV-2 at baseline. After two AZD1222 doses, both the breadth and the depth of spike-specific TCRs were significantly higher than at day 0 and than in MenACWY recipients. The whole spike protein was spanned by vaccine-associated CD4 TCRs, and dominant responses were seen in regions 160-218 and 743-854. Most participants were white British and females outnumbered males, and the authors suggested that clonal diversity may have been underestimated.

The CDR3 regions of human TCRbeta chains were analyzed by immunosequencing. Per the authors' processing: TCRs in the repertoires were compared against a reference library of SARS-CoV-2-specific TCRs that had been generated with the MIRA antigen-specificity platform. Breadth meant the fraction of unique TCRs that were SARS-CoV-2-associated, whereas depth meant the fraction of total T cells that were SARS-CoV-2-associated. Using the MIRA data, each spike-specific TCR was assigned both to the spike region to which the TCR was reactive and to a CD4 or CD8 class. Log10-transformed breadth and depth values were compared by one-way ANOVA with Sidak's multiple comparisons tests. TCRdb mirrors the immuneACCESS table, restricted to in-frame sequences. Some clones are absent from its copies; in checked studies, under half trace to an unresolved V gene, and the reason for the others is unknown. V and J calls and clone size follow that table, whereas D and trimming were derived from the DNA. The sample yields about 86,000 clones; roughly 86% were counted once. The ten top clones hold 6.9% of the sample.

The sequence joins TRBV18 to TRBJ2-3; 7 bases in the middle match TRBD1. The source of this sequence is an adult who received the AZD1222 COVID-19 vaccine. This material consisted of peripheral blood, taken 28 days after the second AZD1222 dose. The base sequence is TGTGCCAGCTCGCCGGGACAGAGCACAGATACGCAGTATTTT. Translated, this is CASSPGQSTDTQYF.